This T cell receptor beta chain was sequenced during a study of blood T cell repertoires in COVID-19. Across the study: Sites across the United States, Italy and Spain contributed samples from acute and convalescent COVID-19. From T cells, B-cell-depleted T cells, or PBMCs came the material, which was cDNA or gDNA.

V gave up 5 bases and J gave up 3 bases; unmatched junction bases: 4. The CDR3 is 14 residues long. Germline CDR1 LNHDA, CDR2 SQIVND (reference sequence). In the authors' methods: By means of reference gene primer amplification, nucleated cell counts were estimated. Clones were read by immunoSEQ multiplex PCR, and TCRdb kept only the in-frame ones, dropping some. That table furnishes V, J and clone size, whereas the DNA furnished D and trimming. The repertoire holds 45,000 to 50,000 clones, with 77% as singletons. Sequenced sample: peripheral blood. The chain recombines TRBV19 with TRBJ1-2, with 9 positions matching TRBD1. This receptor was taken from a human donor with active or convalescent COVID-19. The donor label of this sample is uncertain. CDR3 sequence (DNA): TGTGCCAGTAGTTTCCGACAGGGGGACTATGGCTACACCTTC. Amino acids: CASSFRQGDYGYTF. Drawing the rest from reference TRBV19 and TRBJ1-2, the complete variable domain is DGGITQSPKYLFRKEGQNVTLSCEQNLNHDAMYWYRQDPGQGLRLIYYSQIVNDFQKGDIAEGYSVSREKKESFPLTVTSAQKNPTAFYLCASSFRQGDYGYTFGSGTRLTVV.